This TCR beta chain was found in a study of CD8 T cells in ankylosing spondylitis. Overall study findings and caveats: There was reportedly significant enrichment of clones that were disease-linked in matched ankylosing spondylitis synovial fluid. As for the disease-linked clones, they showed a CD8+ phenotype and occurred at relatively low frequencies in peripheral blood. A TCR beta motif of roughly eight highly homologous variants appeared characteristic of ankylosing spondylitis blood. There were earlier reports of some motif variants in reactive arthritis synovial fluid and blood.

This clonotype occurred a few times. Its target is unknown. Each CDR3 protein gets one entry after TCRdb re-called the 5' RACE reads with MiXCR. The sample carries 240,000 or so distinct CDR3 sequences, 8.6% recorded once. Sequencing used blood, either unsorted or a sorted T cell fraction (not recorded which). The TCR originated in a male donor with ankylosing spondylitis or in good health (not recorded which).

CDR3 sequence (DNA): TGTGCCAGCAGCTTCCCATCCCTATCGGAGCAGTACTTC. It codes for CASSFPSLSEQYF. The chain is built from TRBV11-2 and TRBJ2-7; D is unresolved. V was shortened by 3 bases and J by 7 bases, with 13 bases between the two germline ends. The CDR3 is 13 residues long. CDR1 and CDR2 (germline): SGHAT, FQNNGV.